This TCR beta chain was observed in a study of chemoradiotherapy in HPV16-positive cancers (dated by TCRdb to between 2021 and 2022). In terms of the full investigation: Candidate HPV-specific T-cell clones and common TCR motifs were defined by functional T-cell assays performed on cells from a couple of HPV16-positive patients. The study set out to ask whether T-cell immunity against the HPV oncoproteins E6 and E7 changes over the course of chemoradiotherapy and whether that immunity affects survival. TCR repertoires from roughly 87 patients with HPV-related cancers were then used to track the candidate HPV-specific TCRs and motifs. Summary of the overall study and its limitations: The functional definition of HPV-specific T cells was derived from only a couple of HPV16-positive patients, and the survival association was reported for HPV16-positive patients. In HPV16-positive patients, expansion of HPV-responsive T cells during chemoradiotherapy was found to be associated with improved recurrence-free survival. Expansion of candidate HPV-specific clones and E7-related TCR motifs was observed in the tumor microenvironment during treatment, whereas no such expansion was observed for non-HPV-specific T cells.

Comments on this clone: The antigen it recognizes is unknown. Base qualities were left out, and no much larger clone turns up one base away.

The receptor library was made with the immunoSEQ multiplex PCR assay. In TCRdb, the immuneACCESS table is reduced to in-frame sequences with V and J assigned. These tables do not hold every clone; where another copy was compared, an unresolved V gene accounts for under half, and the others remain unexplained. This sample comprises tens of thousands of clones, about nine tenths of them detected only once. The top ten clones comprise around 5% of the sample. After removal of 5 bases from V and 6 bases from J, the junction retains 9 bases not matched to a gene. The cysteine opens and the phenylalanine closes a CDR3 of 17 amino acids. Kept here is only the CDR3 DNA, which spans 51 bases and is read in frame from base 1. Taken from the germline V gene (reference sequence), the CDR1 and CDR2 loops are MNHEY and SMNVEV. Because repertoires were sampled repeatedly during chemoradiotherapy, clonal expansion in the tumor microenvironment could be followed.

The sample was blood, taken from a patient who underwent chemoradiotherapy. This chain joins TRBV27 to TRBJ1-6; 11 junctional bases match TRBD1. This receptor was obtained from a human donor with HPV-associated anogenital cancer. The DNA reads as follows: TGTGCCAGCAGTCCTGGACAGGGGGCATCGGCTAATTCACCCCTCCACTTT. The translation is CASSPGQGASANSPLHF.